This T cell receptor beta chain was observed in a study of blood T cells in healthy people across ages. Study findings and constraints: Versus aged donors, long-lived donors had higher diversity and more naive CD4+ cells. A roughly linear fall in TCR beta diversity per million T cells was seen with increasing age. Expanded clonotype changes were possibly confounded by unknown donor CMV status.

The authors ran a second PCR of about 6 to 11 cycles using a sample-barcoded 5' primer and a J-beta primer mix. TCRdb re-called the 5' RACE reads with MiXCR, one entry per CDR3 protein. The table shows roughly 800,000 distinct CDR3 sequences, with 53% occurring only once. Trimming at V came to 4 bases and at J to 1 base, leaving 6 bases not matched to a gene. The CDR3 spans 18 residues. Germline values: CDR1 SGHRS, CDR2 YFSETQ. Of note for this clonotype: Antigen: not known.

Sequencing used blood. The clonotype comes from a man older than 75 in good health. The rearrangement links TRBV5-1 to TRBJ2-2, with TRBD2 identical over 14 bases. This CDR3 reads CASSGGLAGVGNTGELFF. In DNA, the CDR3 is TGCGCCAGCAGCGGGGGACTAGCGGGAGTCGGGAACACCGGGGAGCTGTTTTTT. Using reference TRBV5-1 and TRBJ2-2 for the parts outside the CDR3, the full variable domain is KAGVTQTPRYLIKTRGQQVTLSCSPISGHRSVSWYQQTPGQGLQFLFEYFSETQRNKGNFPGRFSGRQFSNSRSEMNVSTLELGDSALYLCASSGGLAGVGNTGELFFGEGSRLTVL.